This passage covers 30 T cell receptor beta chains from one sample sequenced in a study of CD8+ T cells in alopecia areata (dated by TCRdb to the late 2010s). The time point label on this specimen signifies: approximately 4 weeks on oral tofacitinib. According to the study, the label for this sample's treatment or condition signals: oral pan-JAK inhibitor, 5-10 mg twice daily. Library preparation was by the immunoSEQ multiplex PCR assay. RNA was extracted from all samples and reverse transcribed into cDNA as template for TCR sequencing. TCRdb stores this immuneACCESS table with in-frame sequences only. Part of the clones is absent; in the studies checked, under half of the shortfall reflects unresolved V genes, and no reason is known for the rest. For this sample there are some 150,000 clones; 86% appear just once. 13% of the sample rests with the top ten. Sequencing was performed on CD8+ T cells sorted from blood, taken at week 4, from a patient treated with tofacitinib. Receptor source: a human donor with alopecia areata.

CDR3 DNA: TGTGCCTGGAGTGTATGGCAGGGAAGAGGCTATGGCTACACCTTC. This codes for CAWSVWQGRGYGYTF. The V and J genes are TRBV30 and TRBJ1-2; tentative D call: TRBD1 (5 bases). The CDR3 has 15 residues. Looked up from germline, CDR1 is GTSNPN and CDR2 is SVGIG (reference sequence). V was shortened by 0 bases and J by 4 bases, with 15 bases between the two germline ends.

The chain recombines TRBV19 with TRBJ2-6; D gene uncertain. The CDR3 has 14 residues. From germline, CDR1 is LNHDA and CDR2 SQIVND (reference sequence). V was shortened by 10 bases and J by 4 bases, with 14 bases between the two germline ends. CDR3 DNA: TGTGCCACGAACAACGAGCACGGGGCCAACGTCCTGACTTTC. Protein sequence: CATNNEHGANVLTF.

The chain recombines TRBV19 with TRBJ1-2, with a possible D match to TRBD1 (5 bases). Germline assignment: CDR1 LNHDA and CDR2 SQIVND (reference sequence). The CDR3 spans 13 residues. The V end was cut by 7 bases, the J end by 7 bases, with 16 bases between. The CDR3 bases are TGTGCCAGTAATGACAGAGGTGGATCTGGCTACACCTTC. It translates to CASNDRGGSGYTF.

This chain joins TRBV7-9 and TRBJ1-2; no firm D call. The CDR3 extends over 12 amino acids. V lost 0 bases to trimming and J lost 4 bases, with 3 bases between them. Germline CDR1 SEHNR, CDR2 FQNEAQ (reference sequence). CDR3 sequence reads: CASSLAIYGYTF. The CDR3 coding sequence is TGTGCCAGCAGCTTAGCTATCTATGGCTACACCTTC.

This clone was seen a handful of times. The rearrangement uses TRBV6-5 and TRBJ2-7; the match to TRBD2 covers 14 bases. CDR1 and CDR2 (germline): MNHEY, SVGAGI. The CDR3 totals 14 residues. V gave up 2 bases and J gave up 7 bases; unmatched junction bases: 1. Written as DNA, the CDR3 is TGTGCCAGCAGTTACGGGACTAGCGGGGGTGAGCAGTACTTC. Translated, it gives CASSYGTSGGEQYF.

The chain has TRBV4-1 and TRBJ1-5; D is uncertain. The germline V gene has CDR1 MGHRA and CDR2 YSYEKL. V was cut by 4 bases and J by 12 bases, with 16 bases left in between. The CDR3 covers 13 residues. The CDR3 loop reads CASSPDMIGFQHF. The CDR3, as DNA: TGCGCCAGCAGCCCGGATATGATAGGTTTCCAGCATTTT.

The rearrangement uses TRBV29-1 and TRBJ2-2, with no clear D. The V gene lost 3 bases and the J gene lost 2 bases, with 7 bases spanning the gap. This CDR3 comprises 13 residues. Germline V gene lookup returns CDR1 SQVTM and CDR2 ANQGSEA. The CDR3 DNA follows: TGCAGCGTTGAGGCGGATAACACCGGGGAGCTGTTTTTT. It yields the protein CSVEADNTGELFF.

This rearrangement joins TRBV27 to TRBJ2-7; TRBD2 matches 13 bases. Germline V gene sequence: CDR1 MNHEY, CDR2 SMNVEV (reference sequence). This CDR3 is built from 14 residues. V shed 6 bases, J shed 6 bases, and the junction held 5 bases outside the gene matches. This CDR3 reads CASRLAGGRGEQYF. For the CDR3, the DNA is TGTGCCAGCAGACTAGCGGGAGGGCGGGGCGAGCAGTACTTC.

This chain links TRBV10-3 with TRBJ2-7; possibly TRBD2 for D (6 bases). Deletions cut 0 bases from V and 0 bases from J, with 9 bases between. Per germline, CDR1 ENHRY and CDR2 SYGVKD. The CDR3 is 15 amino acids. CDR3 in amino acids: CAISESGGTSYEQYF. CDR3 coding DNA: TGTGCCATCAGTGAGTCGGGGGGAACCTCCTACGAGCAGTACTTC.

This chain uses TRBV7-2 with TRBJ2-3; TRBD2 aligns across 8 bases. V lost 2 bases, J lost 2 bases, and 15 bases stayed unmatched. CDR1 SGHTA and CDR2 FQGNSA come from the germline V gene. The CDR3 contains 19 residues. CDR3 DNA: TGTGCCAGCAGCTTATCGTTCCTTGGGATAGCGGGGAACACAGATACGCAGTATTTT. It translates to CASSLSFLGIAGNTDTQYF.

The J gene is TRBJ2-3, the V gene TRBV29-1, with 8 bases that match TRBD1. The CDR3 has 16 residues. The J segment lost 1 base and the V segment lost 3 bases, leaving 9 bases of the junction unmatched. CDR1 and CDR2 from the germline V gene are SQVTM and ANQGSEA. DNA for the CDR3: TGCAGCGTTGATCCCCAGCAGGGGGCACGCACAGATACGCAGTATTTT. Translated, it gives CSVDPQQGARTDTQYF.

This chain links TRBV18 with TRBJ1-1; D is uncertain. This CDR3 has 12 amino acids. V was clipped by 6 bases and J by 1 base, with 6 bases between them. The germline V gene has CDR1 KGHSH and CDR2 LQKENI. CDR3: CASSLGNTEAFF. CDR3 nucleotides: TGTGCCAGCTCGCTCGGGAACACTGAAGCTTTCTTT.

The rearrangement uses TRBV5-6 and TRBJ2-1; no reliable D call. Germline V gene data show CDR1 as SGHDT and CDR2 as YYEEEE. V lost 2 bases, J lost 4 bases, and 10 bases lay in between. The CDR3 loop spans 14 amino acids. Here the CDR3 DNA reads TGTGCCAGCAGCTTTGGCGTGACGTACAATGAGCAGTTCTTC. Translating it yields CASSFGVTYNEQFF.

This clone has only a few counts. V and J are TRBV6-1 and TRBJ2-5, with a possible D match to TRBD2 (5 bases). The CDR3 runs 12 residues. V was cut by 4 bases and J by 8 bases, with 11 bases left in between. Per germline, CDR1 MNHNS and CDR2 SASEGT. CDR3 DNA sequence: TGTGCCAGCAGTGGGCGAGAGGGAACCCAGTACTTC. This encodes CASSGREGTQYF.

The gene calls are TRBV27 and TRBJ1-1, with D hard to call. The germline V gene has CDR1 MNHEY and CDR2 SMNVEV (reference sequence). The V and J ends lost 3 bases and 1 base respectively, with 9 bases between them. This CDR3 has 14 residues. CDR3 DNA: TGTGCCAGCAGTTTCGCCTCACCGAACACTGAAGCTTTCTTT. Translation gives CASSFASPNTEAFF.

Here the CDR3 reads CASNGGSEAFF. As DNA, the CDR3 is TGTGCCAGCAATGGGGGCAGTGAAGCTTTCTTT. V usage is TRBV6-5 and J usage is TRBJ1-1, with D tentatively TRBD1 (6 bases). Germline lookup yields CDR1 MNHEY and CDR2 SVGAGI. This CDR3 comprises 11 residues. V was pared by 7 bases and J by 7 bases, with 10 bases between.

The V and J genes are TRBV7-9 and TRBJ2-7; D not certain. V was clipped by 2 bases and J by 6 bases, with 17 bases between them. Germline CDR1 reads SEHNR; CDR2 reads FQNEAQ (reference sequence). CDR3 length equals 15 residues. The CDR3 DNA follows: TGTGCCAGCAGCTTAAACTTGGCGGTTCCTACCGAGCAGTACTTC. Translation: CASSLNLAVPTEQYF.

The J gene is TRBJ2-7, the V gene TRBV30; D not certain. The V and J ends lost 3 bases and 2 bases respectively, with 8 bases between them. The germline V gene has CDR1 GTSNPN and CDR2 SVGIG (reference sequence). CDR3 length equals 12 residues. The CDR3 spells CAWSSSAYEQYF. The CDR3 region has the DNA TGTGCCTGGAGCTCCAGCGCCTACGAGCAGTACTTC.

The chain has TRBV5-1 and TRBJ2-5; unclear D gene. CDR3 length: 13 residues. Trimming stripped 1 base from V and 1 base from J, with 5 bases between. CDR1 and CDR2 from the germline V gene are SGHRS and YFSETQ. The CDR3 sequence: CASSLYLQETQYF. The CDR3 DNA reads TGCGCCAGCAGCTTGTATCTCCAAGAGACCCAGTACTTC.

The V call is TRBV7-8, the J call TRBJ1-4; D is perhaps TRBD1 (5 bases). In germline, CDR1 is SGHVS, CDR2 FQNEAQ. The CDR3 is 14 amino acids. The germline V and J ends were trimmed by 5 bases and 7 bases, with 14 bases remaining between them. The DNA of the CDR3 is TGTGCCAGCAGCCCCCGTAGGGGAGGTGAAAAACTGTTTTTT. Protein: CASSPRRGGEKLFF.

The chain joins TRBV30 to TRBJ2-7; the match to TRBD2 covers 8 bases. The CDR3 is 14 amino acids. Germline lookup yields CDR1 GTSNPN and CDR2 SVGIG (reference sequence). V dropped 0 bases and J dropped 4; count of bases not matched to a gene: 5. CDR3 amino acids: CAWSVPAGVYEQYF. Written as DNA, the CDR3 is TGTGCCTGGAGTGTACCAGCGGGAGTGTACGAGCAGTACTTC. The full variable domain, in which reference TRBV30 and TRBJ2-7 provide the parts outside the CDR3, is SQTIHQWPATLVQPVGSPLSLECTVEGTSNPNLYWYRQAAGRGLQLLFYSVGIGQISSEVPQNLSASRPQDRQFILSSKKLLLSDSGFYLCAWSVPAGVYEQYFGPGTRLTVT.

V gene TRBV29-1 combines with J gene TRBJ2-5; TRBD2 might be the D (6 bases). This CDR3 has 14 residues. Germline V gives CDR1 SQVTM, CDR2 ANQGSEA. Trimming stripped 8 bases from V and 1 base from J, with 17 bases between. CDR3 in DNA: TGCAGCACCCCCGGGACTCCAAGCCAAGAGACCCAGTACTTC. Its translation is CSTPGTPSQETQYF.

This sequence joins TRBV6-1 and TRBJ2-5; 9 bases line up with TRBD1. CDR3 length equals 16 residues. The germline V gene encodes CDR1 MNHNS and CDR2 SASEGT. The V gene end was trimmed by 2 bases and the J gene end by 5 bases; junction bases not matched to a gene: 9. The DNA for the CDR3 is TGTGCCAGCAGTGAATGGTATGGACAGGGGATGGAGACCCAGTACTTC. This codes for CASSEWYGQGMETQYF.

This chain uses TRBV29-1 with TRBJ2-7; TRBD1 is a possible D gene (5 bases). Looked up from germline, CDR1 is SQVTM and CDR2 is ANQGSEA. V dropped 6 bases and J dropped 3 bases, with 9 bases sitting between them. The CDR3 length is 11 residues. The CDR3 is CSVLQGYEQYF. DNA of the CDR3: TGCAGCGTCCTTCAGGGCTACGAGCAGTACTTC.

This chain links TRBV4-1 with TRBJ2-7; D is unclear. Trimming removed 1 base at V and 4 bases at J, with 17 bases between. The CDR3 has 16 residues. Germline assignment: CDR1 MGHRA and CDR2 YSYEKL. The CDR3 nucleotides read TGCGCCAGCAGCCAAGGCCCCGCCGCAAAAGTGTACGAGCAGTACTTC. This codes for CASSQGPAAKVYEQYF.

V and J are TRBV2 and TRBJ1-2, with D perhaps TRBD1 (5 bases). Germline CDR1 is SNHLY and CDR2 is FYNNEI. Between the trimmed V and J ends, which lost 6 bases and 1 base, there was a span of 15 bases. The CDR3 consists of 15 residues. The CDR3, as DNA: TGTGCCAGCAGGGGACTGCTCCCTCTTAACTATGGCTACACCTTC. Protein product: CASRGLLPLNYGYTF. Filled out from reference TRBV2 and TRBJ1-2, the complete variable domain reads EPEVTQTPSHQVTQMGQEVILRCVPISNHLYFYWYRQILGQKVEFLVSFYNNEISEKSEIFDDQFSVERPDGSNFTLKIRSTKLEDSAMYFCASRGLLPLNYGYTFGSGTRLTVV.

This rearrangement joins TRBV5-4 to TRBJ2-7; TRBD1 might be the D (6 bases). The V gene lost 0 bases and the J gene lost 6 bases, with 7 bases spanning the gap. Germline V CDR1 and CDR2: SGHNT, YYREEE (reference sequence). The CDR3 length is 12 residues. The CDR3 sequence: CASSLGRGEQYF. In DNA form, the CDR3 reads TGTGCCAGCAGCTTGGGCAGGGGCGAGCAGTACTTC.

The chain combines TRBV6-1 with TRBJ2-7; 7 nucleotides align to TRBD2. Germline V gene data show CDR1 as MNHNS and CDR2 as SASEGT. The CDR3 covers 15 residues. Unmatched junction bases numbered 7, after V lost 4 bases and J lost 1 base. The CDR3 DNA sequence: TGTGCCAGCAGTGGGGATCCTAGCGGATCCTACGAGCAGTACTTC. As protein: CASSGDPSGSYEQYF.

V and J are TRBV9 and TRBJ1-2, with 8 bases matching TRBD1. Germline V gene data show CDR1 as SGDLS and CDR2 as YYNGEE. The CDR3 runs 16 residues. V shed 4 bases, J shed 0 bases, and the junction held 8 bases outside the gene matches. This chain's CDR3 is CASSHDDRGANYGYTF. The CDR3 bases are TGTGCCAGCAGCCACGACGACAGGGGTGCTAACTATGGCTACACCTTC.

The chain combines TRBV7-9 with TRBJ2-5; D is perhaps TRBD2 (6 bases). V lost 3 bases, J lost 1 base, and 12 bases lay in between. From germline, CDR1 is SEHNR and CDR2 FQNEAQ (reference sequence). This CDR3 spans 15 amino acids. CDR3 in amino acids: CASSLRTTFQETQYF. The CDR3 DNA sequence: TGTGCCAGCAGCTTGCGGACTACCTTCCAAGAGACCCAGTACTTC.